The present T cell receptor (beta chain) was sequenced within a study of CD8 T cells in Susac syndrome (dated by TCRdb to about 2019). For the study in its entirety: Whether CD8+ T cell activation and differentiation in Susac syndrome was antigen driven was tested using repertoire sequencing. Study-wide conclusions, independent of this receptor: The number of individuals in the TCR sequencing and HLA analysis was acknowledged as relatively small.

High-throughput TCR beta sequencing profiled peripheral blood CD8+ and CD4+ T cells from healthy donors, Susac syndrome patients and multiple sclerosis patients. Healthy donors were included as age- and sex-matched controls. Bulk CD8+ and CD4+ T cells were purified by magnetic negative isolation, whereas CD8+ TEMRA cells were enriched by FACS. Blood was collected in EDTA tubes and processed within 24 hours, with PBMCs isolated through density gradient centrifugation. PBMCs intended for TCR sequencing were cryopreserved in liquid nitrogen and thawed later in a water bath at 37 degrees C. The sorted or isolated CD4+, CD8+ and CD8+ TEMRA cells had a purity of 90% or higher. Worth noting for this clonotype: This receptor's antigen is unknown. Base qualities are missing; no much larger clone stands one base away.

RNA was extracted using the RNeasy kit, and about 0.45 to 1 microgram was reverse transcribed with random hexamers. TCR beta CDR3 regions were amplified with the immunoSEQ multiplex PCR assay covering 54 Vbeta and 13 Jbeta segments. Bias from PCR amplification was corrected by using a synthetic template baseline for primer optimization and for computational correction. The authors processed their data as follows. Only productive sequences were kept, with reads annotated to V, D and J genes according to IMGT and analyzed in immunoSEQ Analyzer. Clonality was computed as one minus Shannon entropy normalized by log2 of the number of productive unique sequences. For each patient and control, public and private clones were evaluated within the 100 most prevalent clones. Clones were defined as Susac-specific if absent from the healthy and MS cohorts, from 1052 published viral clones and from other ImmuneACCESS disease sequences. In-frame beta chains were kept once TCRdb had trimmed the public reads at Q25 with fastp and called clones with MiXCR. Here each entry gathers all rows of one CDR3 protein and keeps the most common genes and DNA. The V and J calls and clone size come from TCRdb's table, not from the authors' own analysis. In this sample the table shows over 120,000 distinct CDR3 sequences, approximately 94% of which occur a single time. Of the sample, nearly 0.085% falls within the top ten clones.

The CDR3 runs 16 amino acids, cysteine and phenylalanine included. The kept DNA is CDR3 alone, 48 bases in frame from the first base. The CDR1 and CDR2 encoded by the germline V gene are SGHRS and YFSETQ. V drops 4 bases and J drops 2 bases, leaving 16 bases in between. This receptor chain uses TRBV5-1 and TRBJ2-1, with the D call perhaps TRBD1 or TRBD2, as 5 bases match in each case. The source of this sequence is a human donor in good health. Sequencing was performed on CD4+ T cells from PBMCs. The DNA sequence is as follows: TGCGCCAGCAGCATGGGACCTCAATCACCCTACAATGAGCAGTTCTTC. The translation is CASSMGPQSPYNEQFF.